These T cell receptor beta chains were read from a single sample in a study of identical twins. TCRdb redid the calling of the 5' RACE reads with MiXCR, one entry per CDR3 protein. Found here are some 500,000 distinct CDR3 sequences, more than 9% of them singletons; the top ten hold 2.5% to 3%. These data also formed part of another study, on yellow fever vaccine responses in identical twins.

The sequenced sample consisted of PBMCs. The receptors originated from a woman between 18 and 29 years old in good health. The CDR3 runs from the conserved cysteine through the conserved F or W. A D gene is named only where the DNA matches it firmly. Some rows have no size entry. The others give once, few or many, or a class for an expanded clone.

DNA: TGTGCCAGCAGTAGCGACTGGTTGCGGGCAGGAGATAGCAATCAGCCCCAGCATTTT
CDR3: CASSSDWLRAGDSNQPQHF
J: TRBJ1-5
D: .
length: 19
size: .
V: TRBV12-3/TRBV12-4

DNA: TGTGCCAGTAGTATGGGGGGCTACGAGCAGTACTTC
CDR3: CASSMGGYEQYF
J: TRBJ2-7
D: .
length: 12
size: .
V: TRBV19

DNA: TGTGCCAGCAGCTTAGGCAAGGACAGTTACTTC
CDR3: CASSLGKDSYF
J: TRBJ2-7
D: .
length: 11
size: .
V: TRBV7-2

DNA: TGTGCCAGCAGTGCGAGCAGGTCTTCCTACGAGCAGTACTTC
CDR3: CASSASRSSYEQYF
J: TRBJ2-7
D: .
length: 14
size: .
V: TRBV25-1

DNA: TGTGCCAGCAGTTATCCGAGGAACACCGGGGAGCTGTTTTTT
CDR3: CASSYPRNTGELFF
J: TRBJ2-2
D: .
length: 14
size: few
V: TRBV12-3/TRBV12-4

DNA: TGTGCCAGCAGTTTATCGTTTAACGGCGTAATCTACGAGCAGTACTTC
CDR3: CASSLSFNGVIYEQYF
J: TRBJ2-7
D: .
length: 16
size: .
V: TRBV27

DNA: TGCAGTGCTAGGCCGGACAGGGTTGGTAGCTACGAGCAGTACTTC
CDR3: CSARPDRVGSYEQYF
J: TRBJ2-7
D: TRBD1
length: 15
size: few
V: TRBV20-1

DNA: TGTGCCAGCAGTACTAGCGGGACTTTGCACGAGCAGTACTTC
CDR3: CASSTSGTLHEQYF
J: TRBJ2-7
D: TRBD2
length: 14
size: many
V: TRBV6-5

DNA: TGCGCCAGCAGCTTGGGCCTAGGTTCCGGTGATGGGACCCAGTACTTC
CDR3: CASSLGLGSGDGTQYF
J: TRBJ2-5
D: .
length: 16
size: many
V: TRBV5-1

DNA: TGTGCCAGCAGTTTGAGGGTTCCAGATACGCAGTATTTT
CDR3: CASSLRVPDTQYF
J: TRBJ2-3
D: .
length: 13
size: many
V: TRBV12-3/TRBV12-4

DNA: TGTGCCAGCAGCCATCGCCTAGCGGGAGGAAGGGATGAGCAGTTCTTC
CDR3: CASSHRLAGGRDEQFF
J: TRBJ2-1
D: TRBD2
length: 16
size: .
V: TRBV3-1

DNA: TGTGCCAGCAGCTTAAGGACTAGCGGGGGGCCCTACAATGAGCAGTTCTTC
CDR3: CASSLRTSGGPYNEQFF
J: TRBJ2-1
D: TRBD2
length: 17
size: many
V: TRBV7-8

DNA: TGCAGCGTTGTTCGTATAAACAATGAGCAGTTCTTC
CDR3: CSVVRINNEQFF
J: TRBJ2-1
D: .
length: 12
size: .
V: TRBV29-1

DNA: TGCGCCAGCAGCAAAGTGCCGGGACAGACAGATACGCAGTATTTT
CDR3: CASSKVPGQTDTQYF
J: TRBJ2-3
D: TRBD1
length: 15
size: .
V: TRBV4-1

DNA: TGTGCCATCAGTGAGTCGGTGAGCTACGAGCAGTACTTC
CDR3: CAISESVSYEQYF
J: TRBJ2-7
D: .
length: 13
size: .
V: TRBV10-3

DNA: TGTGCCAGCAGCTCCGATGTGGGCAGGGGTAAAGAGACCCAGTACTTC
CDR3: CASSSDVGRGKETQYF
J: TRBJ2-5
D: .
length: 16
size: .
V: TRBV3-1

DNA: TGCGCCAGCAGCTTGGACTACAAGTGGATAGAGACCCAGTACTTC
CDR3: CASSLDYKWIETQYF
J: TRBJ2-5
D: .
length: 15
size: .
V: TRBV5-1

DNA: TGCAGTGCTAGACCGGTGGGATTTTCCTACGAGCAGTACTTC
CDR3: CSARPVGFSYEQYF
J: TRBJ2-7
D: .
length: 14
size: few
V: TRBV20-1

DNA: TGCAGTGCTAGTATTCCCCGGGGGGGCTTGTTAGAGACCCAGTACTTC
CDR3: CSASIPRGGLLETQYF
J: TRBJ2-5
D: TRBD2
length: 16
size: .
V: TRBV20-1

DNA: TGTGCCAGCAGCTTACAAAAGGGCGGGGAGACCCAGTACTTC
CDR3: CASSLQKGGETQYF
J: TRBJ2-5
D: .
length: 14
size: many
V: TRBV7-6

DNA: TGTGCCAGCAGTTACTGGACAGGAGAGACCCAGTACTTC
CDR3: CASSYWTGETQYF
J: TRBJ2-5
D: TRBD1
length: 13
size: many
V: TRBV6-2/TRBV6-3

DNA: TGCAGTGCTAGGGAGTGGGACAGGGATCGCGAGCAGTACTTC
CDR3: CSAREWDRDREQYF
J: TRBJ2-7
D: TRBD1
length: 14
size: few
V: TRBV20-1

DNA: TGCAGTGCTGACCGGGACAGGGGGATGGCCGGGGAGCTGTTTTTT
CDR3: CSADRDRGMAGELFF
J: TRBJ2-2
D: TRBD1
length: 15
size: few
V: TRBV20-1

DNA: TGCAGCGTAGGGACAGGGGGCAGGGGGATCGAGCAGTACTTC
CDR3: CSVGTGGRGIEQYF
J: TRBJ2-7
D: TRBD1
length: 14
size: .
V: TRBV29-1

DNA: TGTGCCAGCAGTTACCCCTTACAGGAAAGCACAGATACGCAGTATTTT
CDR3: CASSYPLQESTDTQYF
J: TRBJ2-3
D: .
length: 16
size: few
V: TRBV7-9

DNA: TGTGCCACCAGCAGAGACAGGGGCTCTGGGGCCAACGTCCTGACTTTC
CDR3: CATSRDRGSGANVLTF
J: TRBJ2-6
D: .
length: 16
size: few
V: TRBV15

DNA: TGTGCCAGCAGTTTGGACTCGGGACAGACCTACAATGAGCAGTTCTTC
CDR3: CASSLDSGQTYNEQFF
J: TRBJ2-1
D: TRBD1
length: 16
size: .
V: TRBV12-3/TRBV12-4

DNA: TGTGCCATCAGTGGGGGACTAGCGGGAGGCTCGGGCACAGATACGCAGTATTTT
CDR3: CAISGGLAGGSGTDTQYF
J: TRBJ2-3
D: TRBD2
length: 18
size: many
V: TRBV10-3

DNA: TGTGCCAGCAGTGCAAAACAGGGGAGGACTGAAGCTTTCTTT
CDR3: CASSAKQGRTEAFF
J: TRBJ1-1
D: TRBD1
length: 14
size: many
V: TRBV6-2/TRBV6-3

DNA: TGTGCCTCCGCGGTGGGAGTGGTGAATGAGCAGTTCTTC
CDR3: CASAVGVVNEQFF
J: TRBJ2-1
D: .
length: 13
size: many
V: TRBV10-3

DNA: TGTGCCAGCAGTGATACAGGGAGTCAGGAGACCCAGTACTTC
CDR3: CASSDTGSQETQYF
J: TRBJ2-5
D: .
length: 14
size: few
V: TRBV6-4

DNA: TGTGCCAGCAGCCTGCGACCAGGGGCTGGGGAGCAGTACTTC
CDR3: CASSLRPGAGEQYF
J: TRBJ2-7
D: .
length: 14
size: many
V: TRBV4-2

DNA: TGTGCCAGCAGCTTAGGGCGGGTCGACGAGCAGTACTTC
CDR3: CASSLGRVDEQYF
J: TRBJ2-7
D: .
length: 13
size: .
V: TRBV7-9

DNA: TGCAGCGTTGATAGTAGCGGGAGTCGGGCAGATACGCAGTATTTT
CDR3: CSVDSSGSRADTQYF
J: TRBJ2-3
D: TRBD2
length: 15
size: few
V: TRBV29-1

DNA: TGTGCCAGCAGCTTGCAGGCAGGGGCATATAACTATGGCTACACCTTC
CDR3: CASSLQAGAYNYGYTF
J: TRBJ1-2
D: .
length: 16
size: .
V: TRBV5-5

DNA: TGTGCCAGCCGCCGGACAGGCGCTTTCCAAGAGACCCAGTACTTC
CDR3: CASRRTGAFQETQYF
J: TRBJ2-5
D: TRBD1
length: 15
size: many
V: TRBV11-2

DNA: TGTGCCAGCAGCTTAAATCGGGGGGGCTACGAGCAGTACTTC
CDR3: CASSLNRGGYEQYF
J: TRBJ2-7
D: TRBD2
length: 14
size: many
V: TRBV7-2

DNA: TGTGCCAGCAGCACTACAGGGCATAGCGGTGAAGCTTTCTTT
CDR3: CASSTTGHSGEAFF
J: TRBJ1-1
D: .
length: 14
size: many
V: TRBV12-3/TRBV12-4

DNA: TGTGCCAGCAGAAATCCGACAGGGGGCGGAATAAGATATGGCTACACCTTC
CDR3: CASRNPTGGGIRYGYTF
J: TRBJ1-2
D: TRBD1
length: 17
size: few
V: TRBV28